The present entry profiles one T cell receptor (beta chain) with its context. The antigen it binds to is not known. No clone much larger than this one lies a single base away; base qualities are absent. This entry comes from a study of cytomegalovirus exposure and HLA in healthy donors (dated by TCRdb to the late 2010s). Background on the whole study: In an earlier analysis of some 610 of the donors, 250 to 350 Gb of sequence data and some 100 million unique TCR beta sequences from approximately 180 million T cells were reported. Approximately 300 gigabases of sequencing data and around 80 million unique TCR sequences made up an early release that covered nearly 650 HLA-typed donors. Of the 300 to 500 genotyped donors, less than 85% were placed in the genetic ancestry cluster associated with self-reported Caucasian donors. The study aimed to test whether cataloging public T cell receptors could reveal signatures of past pathogen exposure. The study used immunosequencing to profile the T cell repertoires of more than 650 subjects and linked those repertoires to cytomegalovirus serostatus. A separate validation cohort of more than 100 different subjects was used in addition to the roughly 670-subject first cohort. To predict cytomegalovirus infection status, the study brought together high-throughput TCR immunosequencing, statistical association of individual TCRs with disease status, and machine learning. A later analysis re-analyzed previously published TCR beta repertoires from approximately 670 donors and added high-resolution HLA genotyping to study TCR occurrence patterns. In the later analysis, no new phenotypic data were used to find candidate immune exposures; instead, reliance was placed on TCR beta sequences and their occurrence across donors. An earlier analysis of 587 of the donors used high-throughput TCR beta sequencing to judge whether each TCR beta V gene segment behaved as functional or pseudogenic. Alongside the repertoire data, information on donor age, sex, ethnicity and CMV serostatus was compiled. A later genetic analysis took genome-wide SNP genotypes for about 65% of the 666 donors and used that subset as a discovery cohort. All discovery cohort repertoires had been generated using a single sequencing platform. Class I and class II HLA loci were covered by the typing at four-digit resolution. Typing coverage varied by locus: roughly 629-630 donors for A, B, C, DRB1 and DQB1; roughly 500 for DQA1; approximately 570 for DPA1; around 450 for DPB1. Because of strong linkage in the cohort, five DR-DQ haplotypes were treated as single units for association and clustering. Across some 400 genotyped donors of the cohort, an average of roughly 250,000 unique TCR beta nucleotide sequences per donor were sequenced, and around 20% of those sequences were non-productive.

General findings and caveats noted by the study authors: An association between a missense DCLRE1C variant and V-gene and J-gene trimming of TCR beta chains was found in a later genetic analysis and replicated in an independent cohort. Because counts were too low, 15 to 20 rarely observed V segments, including chromosome 9 orphons, were excluded from the earlier analysis of about 500 of the donors. In a later analysis, the rate of TCR association differed among HLA loci, with DRB1 alleles having the most associated TCRs and HLA-C alleles having the fewest. Linkage disequilibrium might explain the correlated functional status among segregating V segments, but an unknown experimental factor could not be excluded. A further reported finding was that TCR beta sequences accurately predicted the HLA-A and HLA-B alleles for most subjects in the first cohort. A later analysis reported that several top co-occurrence clusters appeared linked to parvovirus B19, influenza, CMV and Epstein-Barr virus. The classifier was reported to diagnose cytomegalovirus status with high specificity and sensitivity in both the original and validation cohorts. The authors suggested that the approach could potentially be extended to other disease states and immunological phenotypes. Only TCR beta chains were sequenced in this cohort, and the absence of alpha or paired-chain data limited detectable features. Compared with the roughly 720-donor mean, donors in an Asian-associated ancestry cluster had fewer N-insertions in productive TCRs, according to a later genetic analysis. Across donors, most TCR sequences were observed very rarely, whereas some public TCRs were present in many individuals. Specific HLA alleles were associated with some 15,000 TCR beta sequences at a false discovery rate of 0.05 in a later analysis. Because the 87-base-pair reads could not distinguish some IMGT-functional V segments, including TRBV6-2 and TRBV6-3, those segments were excluded. Strong co-occurrence of HLA alleles, especially DR and DQ, made assigning TCR associations to individual alleles difficult. A group of highly shared sequence variants was considered likely to be a technical artifact of the sequencing pipeline. In vitro tests confirmed that a few of the cytomegalovirus-associated TCR beta chains recognize cytomegalovirus antigens. CMV serostatus was the only immune exposure information available for the cohort. Presence/absence analyses assumed roughly uniform sequencing depth across donors, an assumption that may not hold. Compared with equally common non-associated chains, HLA-associated TCR beta chains in a later analysis were more clonally expanded and had lower generation probabilities. Broadly in line with IMGT annotations, most TCR beta V segments showed up in productive rearrangements about 90% or about 30% of the time in an earlier analysis of 587 of the donors. In a later analysis, most CMV-associated TCR beta chains were found to appear HLA-restricted, with HLA associations seemingly driven largely by CMV exposure. In the study, about 150 TCR beta chains were listed as associated with cytomegalovirus. Because HLA typing was unavailable for some donors at each locus, only the typed subset was used in association tests.

Library preparation used the immunoSEQ multiplex PCR assay. For the multiplex PCR, a mixture combining 60 forward primers for TCR Vbeta segments and 13 reverse primers for TCR Jbeta segments was used. The CDR3 region of rearranged TCR beta genes was amplified from genomic DNA with a multiplex PCR assay. Amplified TCR beta libraries were sequenced as 87-base-pair reads on the Illumina HiSeq System. The paper's data handling went like this. Across the 600 to 700 repertoires, a later analysis counted 80 million or so unique TCR beta chains, roughly 11 million of which were shared by at least two donors. To remove PCR and sequencing errors, raw reads were error-corrected and collapsed into unique sequences using a nearest-neighbor algorithm that merged closely related sequences. Alignment of CDR3 sequences to IMGT reference sequences was used to assign V, D and J gene segments. For a sequence to be retained, a match of at least six nucleotides was required to both a V gene segment and a J gene segment. A rearrangement was called productive if the CDR3 had no stop codons and remained in frame with V and J, and every other rearrangement was called non-productive. CDR3 was defined by IMGT convention, running from the second conserved V-encoded cysteine to the conserved J-encoded phenylalanine. In an earlier analysis of around 570 of the donors, sequences lacking an unambiguous match to a single V gene segment were excluded. In an earlier analysis of 587 of the donors, a V segment was called functional when productive rearrangements were above 56.7%, and segregating when the standard deviation between donors exceeded 5%. To diagnose cytomegalovirus status from the catalog of TCR beta chain sequences, a statistical classification framework was built. In a later analysis, V and J genes were assigned by comparing TCR nucleotide sequences against IMGT/GENE-DB human TR gene sequences. In a later analysis, CDR3 sequences and most-parsimonious VDJ recombination scenarios were assigned using the TCRdist pipeline. In a later analysis, every TCR beta chain was defined by the combination of its CDR3 amino acid sequence and its V-gene family, and reads without a unique V-gene family were dropped. To address suspected cross-contamination and a sequencing artifact, a later analysis removed roughly 640 highly shared, low-generation-probability nucleotide sequences. In a later analysis, a clonal expansion index for each public chain was calculated from normalized within-repertoire ranks of inferred template counts. In a later analysis, generation probabilities were computed using a VDJ recombination model fitted to out-of-frame rearrangements, and the results were checked against IGoR. Hypergeometric tests were used in a later analysis to score TCR-TCR, TCR-HLA and TCR-CMV co-occurrence, with a repertoire-size bias correction applied to the TCR pairs. False discovery rates were estimated in a later analysis by permuting HLA or CMV assignments 20 times. In a later analysis, co-occurring TCRs were grouped using DBSCAN, with TCRdist sequence similarity added in when clustering inside HLA-allele-positive subsets. Repertoires with fewer than 30,000 or more than 120,000 public chains were left out of co-occurrence clustering, as were about five repertoires with anomalous nucleotide sharing. TCRdb holds this immuneACCESS table with in-frame rearrangements only. Some clones are missing; in checked studies, unresolved V genes explain under half, and the rest has no known cause. The DNA gave D and trimming, while V, J and clone size come from that table. Here the sample has more than 150,000 clones; almost 85% occur a single time. Together, the top ten hold 0.35% to 0.4% of the sample.

Looking up the germline V gene yields CDR1 SGHRS and CDR2 YFSETQ. The CDR3, cysteine through phenylalanine, is 15 amino acids long. CDR3 DNA only is kept here, 45 bases in frame from base 1. In total, 630 or so healthy bone marrow donors made up the cohort. All cohort members were sampled while nominally healthy, although unrecorded immune exposures were likely present. The donor tested CMV seronegative, placing the donor among the 352 seronegative members of the cohort. A peripheral blood sample was collected from each donor, and TCR beta sequencing was performed on peripheral blood mononuclear cells. The Qiagen DNeasy Blood Extraction Kit was used to extract genomic DNA from the blood cell samples.

The TCR originated in a boy younger than 10 in good health and CMV-seronegative. The specimen sequenced was PBMCs. The V and J genes are TRBV5-1 and TRBJ2-5; 7 central nucleotides agree with TRBD2. The DNA end is more similar to TRBJ2-7, so the J call may be wrong. The nucleotide sequence reads TGCGCCAGCAGCTTCTCAGCGGGATTAGCCTACGAGCAGTACTTC. The translation is CASSFSAGLAYEQYF.